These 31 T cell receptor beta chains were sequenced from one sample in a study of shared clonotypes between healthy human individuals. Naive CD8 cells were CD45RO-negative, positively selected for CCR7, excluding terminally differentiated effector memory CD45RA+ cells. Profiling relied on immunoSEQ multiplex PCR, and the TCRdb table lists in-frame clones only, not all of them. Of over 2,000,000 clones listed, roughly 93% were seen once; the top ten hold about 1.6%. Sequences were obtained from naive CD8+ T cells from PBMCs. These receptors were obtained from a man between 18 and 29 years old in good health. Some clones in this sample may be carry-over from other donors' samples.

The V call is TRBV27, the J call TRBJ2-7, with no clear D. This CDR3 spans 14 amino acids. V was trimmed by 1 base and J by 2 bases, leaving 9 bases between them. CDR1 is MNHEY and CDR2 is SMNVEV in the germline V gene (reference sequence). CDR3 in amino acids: CASSLYLPPYEQYF. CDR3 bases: TGTGCCAGCAGTTTATATCTCCCACCCTACGAGCAGTACTTC.

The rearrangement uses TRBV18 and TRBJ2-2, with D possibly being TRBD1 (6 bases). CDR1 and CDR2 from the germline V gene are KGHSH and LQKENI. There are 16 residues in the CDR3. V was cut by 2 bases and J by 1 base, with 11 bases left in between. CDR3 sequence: CASSPSRDKNTGELFF. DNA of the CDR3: TGTGCCAGCTCACCATCCCGGGACAAGAACACCGGGGAGCTGTTTTTT.

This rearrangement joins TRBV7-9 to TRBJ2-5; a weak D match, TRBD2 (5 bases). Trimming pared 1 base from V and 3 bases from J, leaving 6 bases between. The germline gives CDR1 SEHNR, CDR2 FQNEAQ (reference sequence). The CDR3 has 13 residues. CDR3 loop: CASSLVGEETQYF. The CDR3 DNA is TGTGCCAGCAGCTTAGTGGGAGAAGAGACCCAGTACTTC.

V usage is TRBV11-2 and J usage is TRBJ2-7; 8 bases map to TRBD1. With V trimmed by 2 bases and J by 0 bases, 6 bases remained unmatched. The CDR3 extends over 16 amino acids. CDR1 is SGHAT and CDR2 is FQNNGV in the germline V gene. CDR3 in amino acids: CASSLPPTGVSYEQYF. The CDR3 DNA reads TGTGCCAGCAGCTTACCACCGACAGGGGTCTCCTACGAGCAGTACTTC. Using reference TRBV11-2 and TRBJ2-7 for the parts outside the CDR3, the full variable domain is EAGVAQSPRYKIIEKRQSVAFWCNPISGHATLYWYQQILGQGPKLLIQFQNNGVVDDSQLPKDRFSAERLKGVDSTLKIQPAKLEDSAVYLCASSLPPTGVSYEQYFGPGTRLTVT.

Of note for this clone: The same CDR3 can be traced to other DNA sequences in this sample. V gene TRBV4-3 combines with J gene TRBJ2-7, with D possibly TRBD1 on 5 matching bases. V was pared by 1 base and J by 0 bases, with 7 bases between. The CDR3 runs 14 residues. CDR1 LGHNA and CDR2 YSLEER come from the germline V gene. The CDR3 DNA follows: TGCGCCAGCAGCCAAGGACAGCACTCCTACGAGCAGTACTTC. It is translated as CASSQGQHSYEQYF.

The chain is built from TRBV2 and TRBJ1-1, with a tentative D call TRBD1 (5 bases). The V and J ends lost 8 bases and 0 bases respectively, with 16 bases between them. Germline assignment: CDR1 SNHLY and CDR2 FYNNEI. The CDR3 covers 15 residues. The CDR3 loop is CASWAGLTLNTEAFF. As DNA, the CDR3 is TGTGCCAGCTGGGCAGGGCTAACCTTGAACACTGAAGCTTTCTTT.

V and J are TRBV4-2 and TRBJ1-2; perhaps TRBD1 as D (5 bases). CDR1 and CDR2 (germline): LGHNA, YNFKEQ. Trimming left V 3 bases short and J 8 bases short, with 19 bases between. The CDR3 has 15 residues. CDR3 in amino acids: CASSHDLGTGEGYTF. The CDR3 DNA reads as TGTGCCAGCAGCCACGACCTTGGGACCGGAGAGGGCTACACCTTC.

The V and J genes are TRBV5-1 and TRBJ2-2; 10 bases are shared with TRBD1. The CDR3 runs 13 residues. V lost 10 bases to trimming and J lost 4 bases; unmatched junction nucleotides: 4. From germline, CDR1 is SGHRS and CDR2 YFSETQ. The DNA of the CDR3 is TGCGCCTCCGGGACAGGGGTCACCGGGGAGCTGTTTTTT. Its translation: CASGTGVTGELFF.

The CDR3 bases are TGTGCCAGCAGTTTAAGGGCAGGGGGCGTCTACGAGCAGTACTTC. Its protein is CASSLRAGGVYEQYF. The chain employs TRBV27 and TRBJ2-7; 8 positions match TRBD1. The CDR3 has 15 residues. V lost 2 bases to trimming and J lost 3 bases; unmatched junction nucleotides: 6. Germline-derived CDR1 and CDR2 are MNHEY and SMNVEV (reference sequence).

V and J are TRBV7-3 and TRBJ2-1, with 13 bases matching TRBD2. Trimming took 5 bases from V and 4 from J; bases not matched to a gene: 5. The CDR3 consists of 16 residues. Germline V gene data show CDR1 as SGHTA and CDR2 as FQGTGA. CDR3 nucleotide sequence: TGTGCCAGCAGCCTCTTGGGACTAGCGGGGTACAATGAGCAGTTCTTC. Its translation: CASSLLGLAGYNEQFF.

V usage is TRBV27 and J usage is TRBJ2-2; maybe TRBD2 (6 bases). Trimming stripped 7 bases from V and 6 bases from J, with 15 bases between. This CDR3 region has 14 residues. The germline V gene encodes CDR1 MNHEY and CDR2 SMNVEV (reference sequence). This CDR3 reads CASNYRDSAGELFF. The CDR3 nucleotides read TGTGCCAGCAACTACCGGGACTCGGCCGGGGAGCTGTTTTTT.

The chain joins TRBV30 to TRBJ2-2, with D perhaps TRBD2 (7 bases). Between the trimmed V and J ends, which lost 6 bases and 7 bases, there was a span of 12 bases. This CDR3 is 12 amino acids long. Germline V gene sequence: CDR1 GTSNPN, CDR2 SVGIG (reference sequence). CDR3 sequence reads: CACPGEGGELFF. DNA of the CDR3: TGTGCCTGTCCAGGGGAGGGCGGGGAGCTGTTTTTT.

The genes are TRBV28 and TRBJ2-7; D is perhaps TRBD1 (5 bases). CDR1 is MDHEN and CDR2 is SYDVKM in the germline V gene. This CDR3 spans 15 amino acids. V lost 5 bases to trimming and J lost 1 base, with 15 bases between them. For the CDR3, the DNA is TGTGCCAGCAGTCAGTCCCCCAGGGAATCCTACGAGCAGTACTTC. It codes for CASSQSPRESYEQYF.

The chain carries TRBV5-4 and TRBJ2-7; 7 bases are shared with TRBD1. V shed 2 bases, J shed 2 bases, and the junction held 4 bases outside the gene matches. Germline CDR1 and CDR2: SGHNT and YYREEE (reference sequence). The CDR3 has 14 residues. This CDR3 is CASSFRDSPYEQYF. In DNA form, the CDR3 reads TGTGCCAGCAGCTTCCGGGACAGCCCCTACGAGCAGTACTTC.

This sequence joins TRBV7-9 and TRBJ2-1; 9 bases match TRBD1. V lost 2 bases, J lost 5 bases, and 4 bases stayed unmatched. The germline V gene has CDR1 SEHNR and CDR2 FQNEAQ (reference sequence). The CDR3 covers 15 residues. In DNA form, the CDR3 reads TGTGCCAGCAGCTTACGGACAGGGGCGCACAATGAGCAGTTCTTC. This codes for CASSLRTGAHNEQFF.

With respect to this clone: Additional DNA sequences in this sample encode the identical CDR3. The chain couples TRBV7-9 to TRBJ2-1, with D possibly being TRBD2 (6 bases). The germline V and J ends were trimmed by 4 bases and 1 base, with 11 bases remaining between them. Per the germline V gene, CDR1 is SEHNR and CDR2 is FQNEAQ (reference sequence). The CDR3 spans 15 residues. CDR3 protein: CASSSSGTSYNEQFF. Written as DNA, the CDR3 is TGTGCCAGCAGCTCTTCCGGGACTTCCTACAATGAGCAGTTCTTC.

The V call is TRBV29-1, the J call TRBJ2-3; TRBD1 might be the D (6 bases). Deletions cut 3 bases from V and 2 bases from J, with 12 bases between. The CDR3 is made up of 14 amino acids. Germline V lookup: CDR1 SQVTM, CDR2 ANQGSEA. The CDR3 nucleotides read TGCAGCGTTGAGGGCTGGGGGCCCACAGATACGCAGTATTTT. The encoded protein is CSVEGWGPTDTQYF.

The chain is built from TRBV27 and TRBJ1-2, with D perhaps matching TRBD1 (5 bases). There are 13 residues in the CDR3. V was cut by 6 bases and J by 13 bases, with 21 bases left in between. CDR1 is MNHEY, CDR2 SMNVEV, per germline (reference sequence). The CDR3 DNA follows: TGTGCCAGCAGCCCTTTCAAGGCTCGGGGGTGCACCTTC. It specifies CASSPFKARGCTF.

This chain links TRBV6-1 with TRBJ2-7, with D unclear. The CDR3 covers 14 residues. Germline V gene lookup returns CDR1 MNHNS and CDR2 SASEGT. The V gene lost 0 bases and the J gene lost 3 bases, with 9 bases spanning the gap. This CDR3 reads CASSEAAGDYEQYF. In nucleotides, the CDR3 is TGTGCCAGCAGTGAAGCTGCAGGCGACTACGAGCAGTACTTC.

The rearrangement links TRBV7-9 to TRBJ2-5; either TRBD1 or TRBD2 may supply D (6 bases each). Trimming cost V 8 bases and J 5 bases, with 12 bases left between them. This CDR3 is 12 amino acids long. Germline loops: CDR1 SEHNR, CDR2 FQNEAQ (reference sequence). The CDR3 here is CASEAGGETQYF. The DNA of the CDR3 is TGTGCCAGCGAGGCCGGGGGCGAGACCCAGTACTTC.

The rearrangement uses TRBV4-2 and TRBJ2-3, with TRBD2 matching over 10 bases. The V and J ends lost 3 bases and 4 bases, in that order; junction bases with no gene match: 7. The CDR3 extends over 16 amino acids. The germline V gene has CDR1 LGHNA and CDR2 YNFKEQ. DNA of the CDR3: TGTGCCAGCAGCCAGACCTTAGCGGGAGGCCCAGATACGCAGTATTTT. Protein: CASSQTLAGGPDTQYF.

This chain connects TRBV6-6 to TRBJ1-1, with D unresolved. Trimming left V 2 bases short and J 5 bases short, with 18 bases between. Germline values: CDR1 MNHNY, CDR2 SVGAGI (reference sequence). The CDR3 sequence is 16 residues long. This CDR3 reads CASSYGLGGLGTEAFF. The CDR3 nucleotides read TGTGCCAGCAGTTACGGTTTAGGAGGGCTGGGGACTGAAGCTTTCTTT.

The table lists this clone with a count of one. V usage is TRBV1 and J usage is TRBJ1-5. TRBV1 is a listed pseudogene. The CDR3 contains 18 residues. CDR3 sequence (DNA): TGCACCAGCAGCCAAGTCCCAGTGCAGTGGGGGATAGATCGGCCCCAGCATTTT. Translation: CTSSQVPVQWGIDRPQHF.

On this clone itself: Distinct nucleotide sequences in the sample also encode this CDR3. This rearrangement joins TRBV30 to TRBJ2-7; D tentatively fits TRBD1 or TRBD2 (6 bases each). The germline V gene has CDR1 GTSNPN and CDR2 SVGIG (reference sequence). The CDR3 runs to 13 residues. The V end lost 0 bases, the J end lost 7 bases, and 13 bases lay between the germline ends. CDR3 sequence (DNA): TGTGCCTGGAGTGTCGGGGGCCCGCGTGAGCAGTACTTC. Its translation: CAWSVGGPREQYF.

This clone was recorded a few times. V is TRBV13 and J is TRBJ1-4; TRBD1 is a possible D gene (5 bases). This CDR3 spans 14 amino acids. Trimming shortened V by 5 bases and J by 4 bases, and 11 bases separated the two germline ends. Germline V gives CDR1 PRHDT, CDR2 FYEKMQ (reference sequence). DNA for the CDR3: TGTGCCAGCAGCCACGGGGCGGGTAATGAAAAACTGTTTTTT. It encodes CASSHGAGNEKLFF.

The CDR3 nucleotides are TGTGCCAGCAGTCCTCCAGACAGAAACTATGGCTACACCTTC. It translates to CASSPPDRNYGYTF. The rearrangement joins TRBV28 to TRBJ1-2, with D possibly being TRBD1 (5 bases). Germline CDR1 and CDR2: MDHEN and SYDVKM. The CDR3 loop spans 14 amino acids. Trimming removed 5 bases from V and 2 bases from J, with 12 bases in between.

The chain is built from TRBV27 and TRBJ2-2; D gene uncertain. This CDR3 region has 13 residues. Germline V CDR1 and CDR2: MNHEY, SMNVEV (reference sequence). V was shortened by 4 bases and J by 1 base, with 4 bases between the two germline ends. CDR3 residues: CASSSWNTGELFF. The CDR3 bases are TGTGCCAGCAGTTCGTGGAACACCGGGGAGCTGTTTTTT.

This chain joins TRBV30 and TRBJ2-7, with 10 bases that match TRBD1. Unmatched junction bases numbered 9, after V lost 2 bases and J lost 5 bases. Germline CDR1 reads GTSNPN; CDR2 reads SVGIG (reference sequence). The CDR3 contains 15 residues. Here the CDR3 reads CAWSPSGQGWNEQYF. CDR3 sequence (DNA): TGTGCCTGGAGTCCCTCGGGACAGGGGTGGAACGAGCAGTACTTC.

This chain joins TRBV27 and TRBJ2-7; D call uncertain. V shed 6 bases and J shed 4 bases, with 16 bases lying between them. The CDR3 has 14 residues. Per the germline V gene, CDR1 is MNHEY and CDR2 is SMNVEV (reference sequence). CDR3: CASSLGLYVYEQYF. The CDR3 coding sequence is TGTGCCAGCAGCCTGGGCCTCTACGTTTACGAGCAGTACTTC.

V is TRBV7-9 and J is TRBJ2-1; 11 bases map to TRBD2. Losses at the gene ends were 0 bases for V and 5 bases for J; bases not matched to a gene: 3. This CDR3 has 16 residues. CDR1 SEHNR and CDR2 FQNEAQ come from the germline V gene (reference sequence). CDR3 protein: CASSLAGTSGDNEQFF. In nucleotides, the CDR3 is TGTGCCAGCAGCTTAGCCGGGACTAGCGGAGACAATGAGCAGTTCTTC.

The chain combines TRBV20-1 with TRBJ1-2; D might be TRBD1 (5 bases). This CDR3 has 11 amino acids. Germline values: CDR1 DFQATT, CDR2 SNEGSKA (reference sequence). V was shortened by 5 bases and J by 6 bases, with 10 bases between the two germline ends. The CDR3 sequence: CSAWGDDGYTF. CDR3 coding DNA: TGCAGTGCTTGGGGGGACGATGGCTACACCTTC.